The entry below gives a single T cell receptor (beta chain) sequence along with its context. The CDR3 has 13 residues. Germline CDR1 is SQVTM and CDR2 is ANQGSEA. V shed 6 bases, J shed 6 bases, and the junction held 8 bases outside the gene matches. Methods used by the authors: Amplification of reference gene primers was used by the study to estimate nucleated cell counts. Generated by immunoSEQ multiplex PCR, the TCRdb table keeps only in-frame clones and is missing some. D and trimming come from the DNA, and the V and J calls and clone size come from that table. Here the sample spans about 19,000 clones, roughly 86% being singletons. The data stem from a study of blood T cell repertoires in COVID-19. Looking at the study overall: Donors in the United States, Italy and Spain gave samples during acute or convalescent COVID-19. In each case, the material was cDNA or gDNA derived from T cells, B-cell-depleted T cells, or PBMCs.

Sequencing was done on a sample of peripheral blood. V and J are TRBV29-1 and TRBJ1-1, with 9 bases fitting TRBD1. This TCR derives from a human donor in a cohort sampled during active COVID-19. The CDR3 region is CSVRQGVGAEAFF. CDR3 DNA: TGCAGCGTCAGACAGGGGGTTGGGGCTGAAGCTTTCTTT.